This TCR beta chain originates from a study of T-cell memory formation after mild COVID-19. The V end was cut by 5 bases, the J end by 6 bases, with 22 bases between. Germline loops: CDR1 SGHRS, CDR2 YFSETQ. The CDR3 is 16 amino acids. TCRdb re-called the 5' RACE reads through MiXCR, storing one row per CDR3 protein. The repertoire holds roughly 150,000 distinct CDR3 sequences, more than 12% seen once, with over 12% in the top ten. Material: PBMCs or a T cell subset sorted from them (not recorded which). This TCR came from an adult woman who had mild COVID-19 (a few samples of this study predate the infection). Cell type and time point are not known. This chain uses TRBV5-1 with TRBJ2-3; D tentatively reads TRBD1 or TRBD2 (5 bases each). The CDR3 is CASRWSPGTQRDTQYF. As DNA, the CDR3 is TGCGCCAGCAGATGGAGTCCCGGGACCCAGAGGGATACGCAGTATTTT.